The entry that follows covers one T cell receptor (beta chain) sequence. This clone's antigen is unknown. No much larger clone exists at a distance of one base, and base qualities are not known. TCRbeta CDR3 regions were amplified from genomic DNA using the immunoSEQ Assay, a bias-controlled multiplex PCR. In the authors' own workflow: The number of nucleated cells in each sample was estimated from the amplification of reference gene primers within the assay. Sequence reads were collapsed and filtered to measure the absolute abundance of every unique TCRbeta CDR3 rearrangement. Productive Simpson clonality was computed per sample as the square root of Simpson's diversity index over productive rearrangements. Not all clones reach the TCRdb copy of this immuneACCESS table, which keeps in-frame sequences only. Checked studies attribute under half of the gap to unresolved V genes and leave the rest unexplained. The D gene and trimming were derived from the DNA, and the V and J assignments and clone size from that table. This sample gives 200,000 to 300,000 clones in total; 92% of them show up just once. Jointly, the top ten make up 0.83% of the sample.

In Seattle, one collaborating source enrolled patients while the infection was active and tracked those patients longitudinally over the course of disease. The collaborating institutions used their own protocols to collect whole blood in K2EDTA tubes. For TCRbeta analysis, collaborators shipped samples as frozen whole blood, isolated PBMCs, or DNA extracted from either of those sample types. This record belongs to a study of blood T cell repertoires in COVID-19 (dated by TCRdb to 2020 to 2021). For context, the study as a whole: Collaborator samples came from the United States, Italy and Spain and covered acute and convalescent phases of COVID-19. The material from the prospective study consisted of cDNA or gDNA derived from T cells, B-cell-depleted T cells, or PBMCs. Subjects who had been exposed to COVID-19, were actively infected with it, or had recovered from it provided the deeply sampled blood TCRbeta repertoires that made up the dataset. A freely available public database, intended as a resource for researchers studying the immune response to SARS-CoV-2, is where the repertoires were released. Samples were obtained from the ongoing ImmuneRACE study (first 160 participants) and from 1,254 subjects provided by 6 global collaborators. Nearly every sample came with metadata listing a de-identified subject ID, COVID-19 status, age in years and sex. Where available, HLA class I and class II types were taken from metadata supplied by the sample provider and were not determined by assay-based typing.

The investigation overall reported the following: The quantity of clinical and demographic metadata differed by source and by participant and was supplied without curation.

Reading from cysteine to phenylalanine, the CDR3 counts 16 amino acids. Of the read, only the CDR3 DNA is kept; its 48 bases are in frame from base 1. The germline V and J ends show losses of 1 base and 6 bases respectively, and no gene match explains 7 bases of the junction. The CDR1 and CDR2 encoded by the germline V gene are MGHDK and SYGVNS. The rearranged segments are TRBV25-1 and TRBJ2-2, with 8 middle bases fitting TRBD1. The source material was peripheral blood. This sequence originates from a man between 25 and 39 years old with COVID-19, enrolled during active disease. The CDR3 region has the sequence CASSELGTGPAGELFF. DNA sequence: TGTGCCAGCAGTGAATTGGGGACAGGCCCCGCCGGGGAGCTGTTTTTT.